This T cell receptor beta chain was obtained from a study of cytomegalovirus exposure and HLA in healthy donors (TCRdb year 2017). Background for the entire study: In an earlier analysis of roughly 500 of the donors, about 260 Gb of sequence data and 117 million unique TCR beta sequences from about 190 million T cells were reported. Five DR-DQ haplotypes were treated as single units for association and clustering because of strong linkage in the cohort. In the later analysis, no new phenotypic data were used to find candidate immune exposures; instead, reliance was placed on TCR beta sequences and their occurrence across donors. Along with the roughly 700-subject first cohort, a separate validation cohort of over 90 different subjects was used. To predict cytomegalovirus infection status, the study brought together high-throughput TCR immunosequencing, statistical association of individual TCRs with disease status, and machine learning. The genetic ancestry cluster associated with self-reported Caucasian donors included 81% of the roughly 400 genotyped donors. The number of donors typed differed by locus, with 629-630 for A, B, C, DRB1 and DQB1, 522 for DQA1, nearly 610 for DPA1, and around 460 for DPB1. Donor age, sex, ethnicity and CMV serostatus were compiled together with the repertoire data. In a later genetic analysis, genome-wide SNP genotypes for about three fifths of the roughly 670 donors were used, and that subset was treated as a discovery cohort. Among roughly 400 genotyped donors of the cohort, an average of roughly 240,000 unique TCR beta nucleotide sequences were sequenced per donor, about a sixth of them non-productive. An earlier analysis of several hundred of the donors applied high-throughput TCR beta sequencing to assess whether each TCR beta V gene segment acted as functional or pseudogenic. All discovery cohort repertoires had been generated on a single sequencing platform. Using immunosequencing, the study profiled T cell repertoires from around 680 subjects and related those repertoires to cytomegalovirus serostatus. Class I and class II HLA loci were covered by the typing at four-digit resolution. An early release covering more than 500 HLA-typed donors comprised approximately 290 gigabases of sequencing data and 65 million to 100 million unique TCR sequences. The aim of the study was to test whether cataloging public T cell receptors could identify signatures of past pathogen exposure. To study patterns of TCR occurrence, a later analysis re-analyzed previously published TCR beta repertoires from several hundred donors and added high-resolution HLA genotyping. The paper's findings and limits, for the study overall: The presence/absence analyses assumed that sequencing depth was roughly uniform across donors, and that assumption may not be true. At a false discovery rate of 0.05, a later analysis linked 15,000 to 20,000 TCR beta sequences to specific HLA alleles. A later genetic analysis reported fewer N-insertions in productive TCRs among donors in an Asian-associated ancestry cluster than the roughly 690-donor mean. A later analysis found that most CMV-associated TCR beta chains appeared HLA-restricted, with HLA associations seemingly driven largely by CMV exposure. Assigning TCR associations to individual alleles was difficult when HLA alleles, especially DR and DQ, strongly co-occurred. It was suggested by the authors that the approach could potentially be generalized to other disease states and immunological phenotypes. Because counts were too low, more than 15 rarely observed V segments, including chromosome 9 orphons, were excluded from the earlier analysis of several hundred of the donors. Most TCR sequences were seen in very few donors, while some public TCRs were found in many individuals. In an earlier analysis of a few hundred of the donors, most TCR beta V segments were observed in productive rearrangements about 87% or about 30% of the time, broadly matching IMGT annotations. A further reported finding was that TCR beta sequences accurately predicted the HLA-A and HLA-B alleles for most subjects in the first cohort. The study listed approximately 160 TCR beta chains as associated with cytomegalovirus. A cluster of highly shared sequence variants was judged likely to represent a technical artifact of the sequencing pipeline. According to a later analysis, parvovirus B19, influenza, CMV and Epstein-Barr virus appeared linked to several top co-occurrence clusters. In vitro tests confirmed that three of the cytomegalovirus-associated TCR beta chains recognize cytomegalovirus antigens. HLA typing was unavailable for some donors at each locus, so association tests used only the typed subset. Correlated functional status among segregating V segments might reflect linkage disequilibrium, but an unknown experimental factor could not be ruled out. Cytomegalovirus status was reported to be diagnosed by the classifier with high specificity and sensitivity in both the original and validation cohorts. For the cohort, immune exposure information was limited to CMV serostatus. A later genetic analysis associated a missense DCLRE1C variant with V-gene and J-gene trimming of TCR beta chains, and an independent cohort replicated the association. Some IMGT-functional V segments, including TRBV6-2 and TRBV6-3, could not be told apart with the 87-base-pair reads, so those segments were excluded. According to a later analysis, TCR association rates differed among HLA loci, with DRB1 alleles showing the most associated TCRs and HLA-C alleles showing the fewest. The cohort was sequenced for TCR beta chains only, and without alpha or paired-chain data the features that could be detected were limited. In a later analysis, HLA-associated TCR beta chains showed more clonal expansion and lower generation probabilities than non-associated chains that were equally common.

The cohort was made up of approximately 700 healthy bone marrow donors. All cohort members were sampled while nominally healthy, although unrecorded immune exposures were likely present. The donor tested CMV seronegative and was one of the 352 seronegative cohort members. A peripheral blood sample was collected from each donor, and TCR beta sequencing was performed on peripheral blood mononuclear cells. The Qiagen DNeasy Blood Extraction Kit was used to extract genomic DNA from the blood cell samples. With regard to this clone: What antigen it recognizes has not been identified. Per-base quality was not reported, and no clone a single base away is much larger than it.

Trimming costs V 5 bases and J 4 bases, and their ends lie 8 bases apart. Based on the germline V gene (reference sequence), the CDR1 and CDR2 sequences are SEHNR and FQNEAQ. Counted from cysteine to phenylalanine, this CDR3 has 12 amino acids. The CDR3 DNA has 36 bases and is translated from base 1. The library was produced with the immunoSEQ multiplex PCR assay. For the multiplex PCR, a mixture combining 60 forward primers for TCR Vbeta segments and 13 reverse primers for TCR Jbeta segments was used. The CDR3 region of rearranged TCR beta genes was amplified from genomic DNA by a multiplex PCR assay. Amplified TCR beta libraries were sequenced as 87-base-pair reads on the Illumina HiSeq System. The authors processed their data as follows. A later analysis tallied around 82 million unique TCR beta chains across the 666 repertoires, and about 10 million of those chains were shared by two or more donors. Raw reads were error-corrected and collapsed into unique sequences with a nearest-neighbor algorithm that merged closely related sequences to remove PCR and sequencing errors. To assign V, D and J gene segments, CDR3 sequences were aligned to IMGT reference sequences. Each retained sequence needed at least a six-nucleotide match to both a V gene segment and a J gene segment. A rearrangement was called productive if the CDR3 had no stop codons and remained in frame with V and J, and every other rearrangement was called non-productive. Following IMGT convention, CDR3 was defined as the stretch from the second conserved V-encoded cysteine to the conserved J-encoded phenylalanine. Sequences without an unambiguous match to a single V gene segment were excluded from the earlier analysis of approximately 560 of the donors. In an earlier analysis of approximately 500 of the donors, a V segment was called functional when productive rearrangements were above 56.7%, and segregating when the standard deviation between donors exceeded 5%. A statistical classification framework was built to diagnose cytomegalovirus status from the catalog of TCR beta chain sequences. In a later analysis, V and J genes were assigned by comparing TCR nucleotide sequences against IMGT/GENE-DB human TR gene sequences. The TCRdist pipeline was used in a later analysis to assign CDR3 sequences and most-parsimonious VDJ recombination scenarios. In a later analysis, each TCR beta chain was defined by its CDR3 amino acid sequence together with its V-gene family, and reads lacking a unique V-gene family were excluded. In a later analysis, several hundred highly shared, low-generation-probability nucleotide sequences were removed to address suspected cross-contamination and a sequencing artifact. A later analysis calculated a clonal expansion index for each public chain from normalized within-repertoire ranks of inferred template counts. In a later analysis, generation probabilities were computed with a VDJ recombination model fitted to out-of-frame rearrangements, and the resulting probabilities were checked against IGoR. In a later analysis, hypergeometric tests were used to score TCR-TCR, TCR-HLA and TCR-CMV co-occurrence, with a repertoire-size bias correction applied to TCR pairs. In a later analysis, false discovery rates were estimated by permuting HLA or CMV assignments 20 times. In a later analysis, co-occurring TCRs were grouped with DBSCAN, and TCRdist sequence similarity was added when clustering was performed within HLA-allele-positive subsets. Co-occurrence clustering excluded repertoires with fewer than 30,000 or more than 120,000 public chains, plus five with anomalous nucleotide sharing. The table was pulled from immuneACCESS by TCRdb, which kept in-frame rearrangements only. Such tables lose some clones; where checked, under half of the loss comes from unresolved V genes, and the rest has no known cause. Clone size and V and J calls were adopted from that table, with D and trimming inferred from the DNA. The sample data list over 130,000 clones, and around 66% of these were observed just once. The ten largest account for approximately 6.5% of the sample.

Rearrangement joined TRBV7-9 to TRBJ1-1, with no confident D gene call. This clonotype originated in a woman aged 55 to 70 in good health and CMV-seronegative. The sequenced material came from PBMCs. This receptor has the CDR3 CASSPDTTEAFF. The bases read TGTGCCAGCAGCCCCGACACCACTGAAGCTTTCTTT.